One sample yielded the 28 T cell receptor beta chains listed below, sequenced in a study of blood T cell repertoires in COVID-19. Sequenced by immunoSEQ multiplex PCR; TCRdb stores in-frame clones only, minus some. The sample shows some 18,000 clones, around 88% of them seen only once. The sequencing sample was made of PBMCs or T cells enriched from blood (not recorded which). The receptors originated from a woman under 40 who had recovered from COVID-19.

The rearrangement uses TRBV11-1 and TRBJ1-1; D might be TRBD1 (5 bases). The V gene's germline CDR1 is SGHAT and CDR2 FQDESV (reference sequence). The CDR3 runs to 15 residues. With 3 bases removed from V and 3 bases from J, the gap between germline ends came to 14 bases. Written as DNA, the CDR3 is TGTGCCAGCAGCTTGGAGGGGATGACGGACACTGAAGCTTTCTTT. Amino acids: CASSLEGMTDTEAFF.

V usage is TRBV20-1 and J usage is TRBJ1-2; TRBD1 agrees at 7 bases. Germline V lookup: CDR1 DFQATT, CDR2 SNEGSKA (reference sequence). Trimming cost V 3 bases and J 6 bases; bases outside gene matches: 7. CDR3 length: 13 amino acids. CDR3 amino acids: CSASAGGVNGYTF. The DNA of the CDR3 is TGCAGTGCTAGTGCAGGGGGAGTTAATGGCTACACCTTC.

This clone has only a few counts. The chain recombines TRBV6-5 with TRBJ1-2; 7 nucleotides align to TRBD1. The trim removed 5 bases at V and 3 bases at J, leaving 9 bases unmatched. The germline V gene encodes CDR1 MNHEY and CDR2 SVGAGI. The CDR3 is 15 amino acids. The CDR3, as DNA: TGTGCCAGCAGTCCCCTAGGGGGCTCGGACTATGGCTACACCTTC. It yields the protein CASSPLGGSDYGYTF.

The rearrangement joins TRBV7-2 to TRBJ2-2, with 9 bases fitting TRBD1. The germline CDR1 and CDR2 sequences are SGHTA and FQGNSA. CDR3 length: 18 amino acids. V shed 0 bases and J 6 bases; nucleotides not matched to a gene: 11. CDR3 sequence: CASSLAVPGQGSAGELFF. For the CDR3, the DNA is TGTGCCAGCAGCTTAGCGGTTCCGGGACAGGGCAGTGCCGGGGAGCTGTTTTTT.

The chain uses TRBV19 and TRBJ1-4; no firm D call. Germline V CDR1 and CDR2: LNHDA, SQIVND (reference sequence). V lost 11 bases and J 6 bases, leaving 25 bases between the germline ends. The CDR3 sequence is 16 residues long. The CDR3: CAPEPPTGREDEKLFF. The CDR3 DNA reads as TGTGCCCCAGAGCCCCCTACGGGTCGAGAGGATGAAAAACTGTTTTTT.

On this clone: Compared with germline, one end of the junction differs, possibly owing to a read error. This CDR3 reads CATSGSGDYEQYF. For the CDR3, the DNA is TGTGCCACCAGTGGTAGCGGGGACTACGAGCAGTACTTC. The chain is built from TRBV10-3 and TRBJ2-7; 8 bases are a match to TRBD2. Germline CDR1 ENHRY, CDR2 SYGVKD. The CDR3 has 13 amino acids.

The rearrangement joins TRBV4-1 to TRBJ2-1; 9 bases match TRBD2. Germline V gene data show CDR1 as MGHRA and CDR2 as YSYEKL. The CDR3 totals 17 residues. The trim removed 0 bases at V and 0 bases at J, leaving 3 bases unmatched. The CDR3 spells CASSQDVSGGSYNEQFF. In DNA, the CDR3 is TGCGCCAGCAGCCAAGATGTTAGCGGGGGCTCCTACAATGAGCAGTTCTTC.

V is TRBV5-1 and J is TRBJ1-6, with TRBD1 matching 7 bases. Germline CDR1 reads SGHRS; CDR2 reads YFSETQ. The CDR3 loop spans 18 amino acids. V dropped 0 bases and J dropped 12; count of bases not matched to a gene: 18. The CDR3 spells CASSLGSGQPFSALPLHF. The DNA of the CDR3 is TGCGCCAGCAGCTTGGGATCGGGACAGCCCTTTTCAGCCCTACCCCTCCACTTT.

The rearrangement links TRBV29-1 to TRBJ2-2; 8 bases fit TRBD1. Germline V CDR1 and CDR2: SQVTM, ANQGSEA. V was clipped by 7 bases and J by 6 bases; unmatched bases: 4. CDR3 length equals 12 residues. CDR3: CSAKQGAGELFF. As DNA, the CDR3 is TGCAGCGCCAAACAGGGGGCCGGGGAGCTGTTTTTT.

This clone was picked up a small number of times. The rearrangement joins TRBV4-2 to TRBJ2-5; 12 nucleotides match TRBD2. J was trimmed by 7 bases and V by 0 bases; bases with no gene match: 3. The germline CDR1 and CDR2 sequences are LGHNA and YNFKEQ. This CDR3 has 15 amino acids. The CDR3 nucleotides read TGTGCCAGCAGCCAAGACCAACTAGCGGGAGGGACCCAGTACTTC. It encodes CASSQDQLAGGTQYF.

The CDR3 DNA sequence: TGTGCCACCAGCGCAGGGGGTAGACAAGAGACCCAGTACTTC. Its translation: CATSAGGRQETQYF. The chain has TRBV15 and TRBJ2-5; 7 positions match TRBD1. The CDR3 spans 14 residues. The J segment lost 2 bases and the V segment lost 5 bases, leaving 5 bases of the junction unmatched. In germline, CDR1 is LNHNV, CDR2 YYDKDF (reference sequence).

The V call is TRBV19, the J call TRBJ1-4; D unclear. V lost 6 bases, J lost 5 bases, and 16 bases lay in between. The germline V gene encodes CDR1 LNHDA and CDR2 SQIVND (reference sequence). The CDR3 is 15 residues long. The DNA of the CDR3 is TGTGCCAGTAGCTCCCTCGGGAGACAAAATGAAAAACTGTTTTTT. Amino acids: CASSSLGRQNEKLFF. The complete variable domain, with remaining parts taken from reference TRBV19 and TRBJ1-4, reads DGGITQSPKYLFRKEGQNVTLSCEQNLNHDAMYWYRQDPGQGLRLIYYSQIVNDFQKGDIAEGYSVSREKKESFPLTVTSAQKNPTAFYLCASSSLGRQNEKLFFGSGTQLSVL.

The rearrangement joins TRBV9 to TRBJ1-2; D is unresolved. The germline V gene has CDR1 SGDLS and CDR2 YYNGEE. V lost 6 bases to trimming and J lost 2 bases, with 11 bases between them. The CDR3 spans 13 residues. The CDR3 region has the DNA TGTGCCAGCACCACCGGGGTAAACTATGGCTACACCTTC. Translated: CASTTGVNYGYTF.

The chain recombines TRBV19 with TRBJ1-6; D is possibly TRBD1 (6 bases). The length of the CDR3 is 13 residues. V dropped 5 bases and J dropped 9 bases, with 11 bases sitting between them. Germline CDR1 is LNHDA and CDR2 is SQIVND (reference sequence). CDR3 nucleotides: TGTGCCAGTAGTCGACAGGTGACTTCACCCCTCCACTTT. Amino acids: CASSRQVTSPLHF.

This chain joins TRBV6-6 and TRBJ1-3; D ambiguous. Per the germline V gene, CDR1 is MNHNY and CDR2 is SVGAGI (reference sequence). The V and J ends lost 6 bases and 4 bases respectively, with 13 bases between them. There are 14 residues in the CDR3. The CDR3 is CASRGEVWGNTIYF. In nucleotides, the CDR3 is TGTGCCAGCAGGGGTGAGGTCTGGGGAAACACCATATATTTT.

This rearrangement joins TRBV14 to TRBJ2-5; 11 bases match TRBD2. V lost 4 bases, J lost 4 bases, and 8 bases stayed unmatched. CDR3 size: 16 residues. Per germline, CDR1 SGHDN and CDR2 FVKESK. This CDR3 is CASSLSGGASRETQYF. The CDR3 DNA reads TGTGCCAGCAGCCTTAGCGGGGGGGCGAGTCGAGAGACCCAGTACTTC.

V usage is TRBV15 and J usage is TRBJ2-1, with D possibly matching TRBD1 (6 bases). This CDR3 is built from 15 residues. CDR1 is LNHNV and CDR2 is YYDKDF in the germline V gene (reference sequence). Between the trimmed V and J ends, which lost 3 bases and 0 bases, there was a span of 9 bases. The CDR3 DNA is TGTGCCACCAGCAGCCGACAGGCCTCCTACAATGAGCAGTTCTTC. It specifies CATSSRQASYNEQFF.

Relative to its sample, this clone is medium-sized. This chain joins TRBV24-1 and TRBJ2-3, with 7 positions matching TRBD1. V lost 3 bases, J lost 4 bases, and 9 bases stayed unmatched. Germline V gives CDR1 KGHDR, CDR2 SFDVKD. The length of the CDR3 is 16 residues. CDR3 bases: TGTGCCACCAGTGATAAGACAGGGTATTGGGCAGATACGCAGTATTTT. This gives the protein CATSDKTGYWADTQYF.

Concerning this clone itself: One junction end disagrees with the germline gene, perhaps due to a read error. This chain links TRBV11-2 with TRBJ2-1, with 7 bases identical to TRBD2. This CDR3 has 14 residues. In germline, CDR1 is SGHAT, CDR2 FQNNGV. The DNA for the CDR3 is TGTGCCAGCAGCCTAGAGGCAGCGGGGAATGAGCAGTTCTTC. Translated: CASSLEAAGNEQFF.

This chain links TRBV5-5 with TRBJ2-7; 9 nucleotides agree with TRBD2. Germline V gene lookup returns CDR1 SGHKS and CDR2 YYEKEE (reference sequence). The trim removed 3 bases at V and 3 bases at J, leaving 10 bases unmatched. CDR3 length: 16 residues. CDR3 residues: CASSSGGGGKGYEQYF. DNA for the CDR3: TGTGCCAGCAGCTCCGGCGGGGGGGGAAAGGGCTACGAGCAGTACTTC.

The gene calls are TRBV27 and TRBJ1-2, with 9 nucleotides matching TRBD1. Germline V gene data show CDR1 as MNHEY and CDR2 as SMNVEV (reference sequence). V lost 5 bases and J lost 5; bases outside the gene matches: 12. There are 16 residues in the CDR3. DNA of the CDR3: TGTGCCAGCAGTAAAACAGGGGGCGCTGGCCCTTATGGCTACACCTTC. Its translation is CASSKTGGAGPYGYTF.

The chain joins TRBV5-1 to TRBJ1-1, with a possible D match to TRBD1 (6 bases). From germline, CDR1 is SGHRS and CDR2 YFSETQ. With 1 base removed from V and 7 bases from J, the gap between germline ends came to 14 bases. The CDR3 is 14 amino acids. The CDR3 nucleotides are TGCGCCAGCAGCTTGTCCCAGGGGATCGGTGAAGCTTTCTTT. It is translated as CASSLSQGIGEAFF.

In its sample, this clone was seen once. The V gene is TRBV27, the J gene TRBJ1-2, with TRBD1 identical over 10 bases. Germline assignment: CDR1 MNHEY and CDR2 SMNVEV (reference sequence). V was clipped by 6 bases and J by 7 bases; unmatched bases: 5. The CDR3 covers 13 residues. The CDR3 nucleotides read TGTGCCAGCAGGTACGGGACAGGGGTTGGCTACACCTTC. Protein sequence: CASRYGTGVGYTF.

The chain carries TRBV3-1 (or the pseudogene TRBV3-2) and TRBJ1-5; 7 bases fit TRBD1. The CDR3 runs 15 residues. The V and J ends lost 1 base and 2 bases, in that order; junction bases with no gene match: 2. Germline V gives CDR1 LGHDT, CDR2 YNNKEL (reference sequence). CDR3 bases: TGTGCCAGCAGCCAAGGACAGGGCGGCAATCAGCCCCAGCATTTT. This encodes CASSQGQGGNQPQHF.

The genes are TRBV7-6 and TRBJ2-7; TRBD1 aligns across 7 bases. After removal of 5 bases from V and 1 base from J, the junction contained 5 bases not matched to a gene. This CDR3 comprises 14 residues. Germline V lookup: CDR1 SGHVS, CDR2 FNYEAQ. Written as DNA, the CDR3 is TGTGCCAGCAGCAACAGGGGTGGATCCTACGAGCAGTACTTC. It codes for CASSNRGGSYEQYF.

In nucleotides, the CDR3 is TGTGCCAGCAGTTCCCCTAGCGTTACAGATACGCAGTATTTT. Translating it yields CASSSPSVTDTQYF. The J gene is TRBJ2-3, the V gene TRBV27; tentatively, D is TRBD2 (6 bases). Germline loops: CDR1 MNHEY, CDR2 SMNVEV (reference sequence). V shed 4 bases and J shed 3 bases, with 11 bases lying between them. The length of the CDR3 is 14 residues.

The chain has TRBV9 and TRBJ2-7, with TRBD1 identical over 9 bases. The J segment lost 3 bases and the V segment lost 5 bases, leaving 3 bases of the junction unmatched. The CDR3 consists of 13 residues. Germline lookup yields CDR1 SGDLS and CDR2 YYNGEE. The CDR3 region has the DNA TGTGCCAGCAGTTCGGGACAGGGCTACGAGCAGTACTTC. Protein product: CASSSGQGYEQYF.

The rearrangement uses TRBV7-9 and TRBJ2-7, with a weak D call TRBD1 (6 bases). Trimming took 3 bases from V and 2 from J, leaving 11 bases between them. The CDR3 extends over 14 amino acids. From germline, CDR1 is SEHNR and CDR2 FQNEAQ (reference sequence). CDR3 sequence reads: CASSFAQGPYEQYF. The CDR3, as DNA: TGTGCCAGCAGCTTCGCCCAGGGGCCCTACGAGCAGTACTTC.